The present entry profiles one T cell receptor (beta chain) with its context. This record belongs to a study of cytomegalovirus exposure and HLA in healthy donors. 60 Vbeta and 13 Jbeta primers were used in PCR. Method: immunoSEQ multiplex PCR; TCRdb's copy keeps in-frame clones and lacks some. The sample lists 110,000 to 150,000 clones; roughly 65% were seen once. The germline V gene has CDR1 WSHSY and CDR2 SAAADI. With 10 bases removed from V and 5 bases from J, the gap between germline ends came to 14 bases. The CDR3 consists of 13 residues. The receptor comes from a woman aged 25 to 39 in good health and CMV-seronegative. V is TRBV10-2 and J is TRBJ1-4; a weak D match, TRBD1 (6 bases). The sequenced material came from PBMCs. The DNA for the CDR3 is TGCGCCACCGCGGAGCAGGGGAATGAAAAACTGTTTTTT. It codes for CATAEQGNEKLFF.